This TCR beta chain was identified in a study of radiation and T cells in renal cell carcinoma. Profiled with immunoSEQ multiplex PCR; TCRdb holds only in-frame clones, not every one. The sample records 50,000 to 75,000 clones, 78% being singletons. Time point defined: baseline pretreatment blood. Treatment reported: 15 Gy SBRT to primary tumor, nephrectomy 4 weeks later. J gave up 2 bases and V 5 bases, and 8 bases lay outside the gene matches. Germline CDR1 LNHDA, CDR2 SQIVND (reference sequence). CDR3 length: 16 residues. The clonotype originates from a man aged 60 to 69 with renal cell carcinoma. V gene TRBV19 combines with J gene TRBJ2-3; 9 bases agree with TRBD1. Sequenced here: blood, sampled from a patient whose treatment included radiotherapy and nephrectomy. In DNA form, the CDR3 reads TGTGCCAGTAGTTACGCCGGGACAGGGAACACAGATACGCAGTATTTT. Translated: CASSYAGTGNTDTQYF.